One sample yielded the 15 T cell receptor beta chains listed below, sequenced in a study of blood T cell repertoires in COVID-19 (dated by TCRdb to the early 2020s). The method was the immunoSEQ multiplex PCR assay. TCRdb stores this immuneACCESS table with in-frame sequences only. Part of the clones is absent; in the studies checked, under half of the shortfall reflects unresolved V genes, and no reason is known for the rest. This sample lists approximately 240,000 clones; about 80% were detected once. In total, the top ten clones hold roughly 3% of the sample. Input material: peripheral blood. The receptors shown here come from a woman aged 30 to 39 who had recovered from COVID-19.

This clone showed up just once. V is TRBV5-6 and J is TRBJ2-7; D may be TRBD2 (6 bases). The V and J ends lost 5 bases and 6 bases respectively, with 12 bases between them. The CDR3 extends over 12 amino acids. Germline values: CDR1 SGHDT, CDR2 YYEEEE. As DNA, the CDR3 is TGTGCCAGCAGTCAACCGGGACTCGAGCAGTACTTC. Protein sequence: CASSQPGLEQYF.

This chain joins TRBV14 and TRBJ2-1; D unclear. Germline assignment: CDR1 SGHDN and CDR2 FVKESK. The CDR3 is 15 residues long. V lost 0 bases to trimming and J lost 6 bases, with 12 bases between them. The chain's CDR3 is CASSQDWQRSNEQFF. The CDR3 nucleotides read TGTGCCAGCAGCCAAGATTGGCAGCGTTCCAATGAGCAGTTCTTC.

This clone came up once. The V and J genes are TRBV7-3 and TRBJ2-5, with TRBD2 as a possible D gene (6 bases). The CDR3 loop spans 15 amino acids. The V end was cut by 3 bases, the J end by 4 bases, with 15 bases between. Germline V gives CDR1 SGHTA, CDR2 FQGTGA. CDR3 region: CASSLDSRAGETQYF. The CDR3 bases are TGTGCCAGCAGCTTGGACTCCAGAGCGGGAGAGACCCAGTACTTC.

The rearrangement links TRBV11-3 to TRBJ2-7, with D perhaps matching TRBD2 (6 bases). CDR1 is SGHNT, CDR2 YENEEA, per germline. This CDR3 has 14 amino acids. Trimming removed 3 bases at V and 0 bases at J, with 9 bases between. CDR3 residues: CASSLLRDSYEQYF. The CDR3 DNA is TGTGCCAGCAGCTTGCTGCGGGACTCCTACGAGCAGTACTTC.

The chain uses TRBV24-1 and TRBJ2-7; TRBD2 matches 8 bases. The CDR3 spans 16 residues. J was trimmed by 2 bases and V by 4 bases; bases with no gene match: 9. Germline lookup yields CDR1 KGHDR and CDR2 SFDVKD. The CDR3 sequence: CATSDSGGDGAYEQYF. The CDR3 coding sequence is TGTGCCACCAGTGACTCCGGGGGGGACGGAGCCTACGAGCAGTACTTC.

The chain recombines TRBV7-3 with TRBJ2-7; 7 nucleotides agree with TRBD2. Germline lookup yields CDR1 SGHTA and CDR2 FQGTGA. The ends lost 5 bases at V and 6 bases at J; junction bases unmatched: 7. This CDR3 spans 13 amino acids. The CDR3 loop is CASSHGGVLEQYF. In nucleotides, the CDR3 is TGTGCCAGCAGCCATGGGGGGGTTCTCGAGCAGTACTTC.

The rearrangement joins TRBV2 to TRBJ1-5, with TRBD1 identical over 7 bases. Germline CDR1 and CDR2: SNHLY and FYNNEI. Losses at the gene ends were 3 bases for V and 0 bases for J; bases not matched to a gene: 5. The CDR3 is 16 amino acids. CDR3 nucleotides: TGTGCCAGCAGTGACAGGACAGGAGTTAGCAATCAGCCCCAGCATTTT. As protein: CASSDRTGVSNQPQHF.

The V and J genes are TRBV7-8 and TRBJ2-1; D is unresolved. CDR3 length: 13 amino acids. V lost 4 bases and J lost 6, with 10 bases in between. CDR1 and CDR2 (germline): SGHVS, FQNEAQ. The CDR3 nucleotides are TGTGCCAGCAGCTCCAAACCGGTCAATGAGCAGTTCTTC. Translating it yields CASSSKPVNEQFF.

V usage is TRBV28 and J usage is TRBJ1-4; no clear D gene. The CDR3 spans 15 residues. Deletions cut 3 bases from V and 3 bases from J, with 11 bases between. Germline V gene lookup returns CDR1 MDHEN and CDR2 SYDVKM. CDR3 coding DNA: TGTGCCAGCAGTTTCCGGCGGTGGGCTAATGAAAAACTGTTTTTT. Protein sequence: CASSFRRWANEKLFF.

Only a few counts were recorded for this clone. The rearrangement joins TRBV6-1 to TRBJ2-2; tentatively, D is TRBD1 (5 bases). V dropped 1 base and J dropped 7 bases, with 7 bases sitting between them. The CDR3 extends over 13 amino acids. Germline CDR1 MNHNS, CDR2 SASEGT. CDR3 sequence: CASSEVGVGELFF. The CDR3 bases are TGTGCCAGCAGTGAAGTAGGGGTCGGGGAGCTGTTTTTT.

With respect to this clone: Relative to the germline gene, one junction end is altered; a read error may explain this. The chain couples TRBV3-1 (or the pseudogene TRBV3-2) to TRBJ2-7; 7 nucleotides line up with TRBD1. This CDR3 comprises 13 residues. Germline assignment: CDR1 LGHDT and CDR2 YNNKEL (reference sequence). The CDR3 loop is CASGHRGTYEQYF. CDR3 coding DNA: TGTGCCAGCGGCCACAGGGGTACCTACGAGCAGTACTTC.

This clone was seen a few times. The chain links TRBV5-4 to TRBJ2-7, with 13 bases fitting TRBD2. The ends lost 4 bases at V and 5 bases at J; junction bases unmatched: 6. This CDR3 spans 15 amino acids. Germline lookup yields CDR1 SGHNT and CDR2 YYREEE (reference sequence). CDR3 sequence (DNA): TGTGCCAGCAGCCTTGGACTAGCGGGAGATGACGAGCAGTACTTC. Residues: CASSLGLAGDDEQYF.

The chain carries TRBV18 and TRBJ2-2, with 9 bases lining up with TRBD1. The CDR3 totals 16 residues. Germline assignment: CDR1 KGHSH and CDR2 LQKENI. V lost 6 bases and J lost 1; bases outside the gene matches: 6. The CDR3 region is CASSRGTGRNTGELFF. DNA of the CDR3: TGTGCCAGCTCCCGCGGGACAGGGCGGAACACCGGGGAGCTGTTTTTT.

This clone has a handful of counts. The J gene is TRBJ1-3, the V gene TRBV7-2; D is undetermined. The germline CDR1 and CDR2 sequences are SGHTA and FQGNSA. The CDR3 consists of 15 residues. Deletions cut 1 base from V and 0 bases from J, with 7 bases between. The CDR3 nucleotides are TGTGCCAGCAGCTTAGTGTCGAGCTCTGGAAACACCATATATTTT. Translating gives CASSLVSSSGNTIYF.

The V and J genes are TRBV7-3 and TRBJ2-3; D is uncertain. The CDR3 is 15 residues long. With 5 bases removed from V and 5 bases from J, the gap between germline ends came to 17 bases. Germline assignment: CDR1 SGHTA and CDR2 FQGTGA. The CDR3 protein is CASSPASTFGDTQYF. CDR3 in DNA: TGTGCCAGCAGCCCCGCGTCTACCTTCGGAGATACGCAGTATTTT.